This TCR beta chain is from a study of blood T cell repertoires in COVID-19. On the study more broadly: COVID-19 samples, acute and convalescent, were from the United States, Italy and Spain.

Germline values: CDR1 MGHDK, CDR2 SYGVNS. V trimming: 6 bases; J trimming: 6 bases; junction bases outside the gene matches: 9. CDR3 length: 14 residues. Assay used: immunoSEQ multiplex PCR; TCRdb lists only in-frame clones, some missing. Among 86,000 or so clones listed, nearly 95% were seen once. The sequenced sample consisted of peripheral blood. The sequence was obtained from a human donor with active COVID-19. The donor label of this sample is uncertain. The rearrangement links TRBV25-1 to TRBJ2-7, with 9 bases matching TRBD1. The CDR3 bases are TGTGCCAGCAGGACATCGGGACAGGGATCCGAGCAGTACTTC. This encodes CASRTSGQGSEQYF.